The entry that follows covers one T cell receptor beta chain sequence. Its antigen remains unidentified. The data are from a study of cytomegalovirus exposure and HLA in healthy donors. Study-wide context: There were approximately 81 million unique TCRs (from HLA-typed donors) in an early data release. Study conclusions and caveats: TRBV6-2, TRBV6-3 and some other V segments were excluded as indistinguishable. According to the study, roughly 180 TCR beta chains were cytomegalovirus-associated. A later analysis linked a missense DCLRE1C variant to TCR beta V- and J-gene trimming.

PCR involved 60 Vbeta and 13 Jbeta primers. TCRdb's table, derived via immunoSEQ multiplex PCR, lists solely in-frame clones and lacks some. This sample has 90,000 to 120,000 clones, with about 75% found just once. Germline-derived CDR1 and CDR2 are SGHRS and YFSETQ. The V and J ends lost 4 bases and 5 bases, in that order; junction bases with no gene match: 5. CDR3 length: 15 amino acids. Sequenced sample: PBMCs. The receptor was derived from a young woman in good health and CMV-seropositive. The V gene is TRBV5-1, the J gene TRBJ2-1; 11 positions agree with TRBD2. CDR3 sequence reads: CASSPLTSGDNEQFF. In DNA form, the CDR3 reads TGCGCCAGCAGCCCTCTGACTAGCGGGGACAATGAGCAGTTCTTC.